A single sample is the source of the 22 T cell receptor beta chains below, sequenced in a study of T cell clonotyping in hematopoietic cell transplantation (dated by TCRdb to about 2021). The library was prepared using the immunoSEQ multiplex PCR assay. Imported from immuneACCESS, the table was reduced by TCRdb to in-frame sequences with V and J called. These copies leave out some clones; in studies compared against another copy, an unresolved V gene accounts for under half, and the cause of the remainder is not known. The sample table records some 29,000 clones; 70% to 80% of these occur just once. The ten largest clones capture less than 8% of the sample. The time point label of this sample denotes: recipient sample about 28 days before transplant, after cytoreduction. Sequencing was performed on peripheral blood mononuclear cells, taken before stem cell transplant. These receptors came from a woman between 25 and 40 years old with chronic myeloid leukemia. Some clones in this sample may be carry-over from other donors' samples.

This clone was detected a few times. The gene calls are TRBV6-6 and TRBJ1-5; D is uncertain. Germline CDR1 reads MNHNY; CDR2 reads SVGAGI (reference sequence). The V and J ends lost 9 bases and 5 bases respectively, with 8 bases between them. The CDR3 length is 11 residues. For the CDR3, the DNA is TGTGCCAGTCGGAAGGATCAGCCCCAGCATTTT. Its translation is CASRKDQPQHF.

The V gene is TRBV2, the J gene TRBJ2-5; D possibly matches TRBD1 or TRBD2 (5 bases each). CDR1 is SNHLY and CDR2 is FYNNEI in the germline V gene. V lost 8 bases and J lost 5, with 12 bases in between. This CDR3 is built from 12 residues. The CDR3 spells CASVPGPETQYF. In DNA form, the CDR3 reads TGTGCCAGCGTACCGGGACCGGAGACCCAGTACTTC.

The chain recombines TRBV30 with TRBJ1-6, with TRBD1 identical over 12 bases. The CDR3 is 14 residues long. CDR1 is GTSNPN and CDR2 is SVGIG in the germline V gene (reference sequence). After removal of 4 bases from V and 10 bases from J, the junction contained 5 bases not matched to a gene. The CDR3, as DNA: TGTGCCTGGACCTCCGGGACAGGGGGCTCACCCCTCCACTTT. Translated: CAWTSGTGGSPLHF.

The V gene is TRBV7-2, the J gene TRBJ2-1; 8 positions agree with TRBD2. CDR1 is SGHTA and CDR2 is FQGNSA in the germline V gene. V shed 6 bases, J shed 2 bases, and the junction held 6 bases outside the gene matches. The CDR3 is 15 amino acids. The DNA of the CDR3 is TGTGCCAGCAGTCGGAGCGGGGGACCCTACAATGAGCAGTTCTTC. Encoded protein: CASSRSGGPYNEQFF.

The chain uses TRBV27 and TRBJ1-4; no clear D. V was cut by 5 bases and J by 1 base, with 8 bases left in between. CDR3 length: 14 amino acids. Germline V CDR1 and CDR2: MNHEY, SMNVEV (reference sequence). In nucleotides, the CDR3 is TGTGCCAGCAGTCTACAGAGAACTAATGAAAAACTGTTTTTT. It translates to CASSLQRTNEKLFF.

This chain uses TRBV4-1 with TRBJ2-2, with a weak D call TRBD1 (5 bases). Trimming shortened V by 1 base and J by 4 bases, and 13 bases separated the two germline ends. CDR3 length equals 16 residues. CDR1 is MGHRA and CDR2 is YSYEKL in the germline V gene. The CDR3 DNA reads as TGCGCCAGCAGCCAAGTTTCAGGGTCTCCCACCGGGGAGCTGTTTTTT. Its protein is CASSQVSGSPTGELFF.

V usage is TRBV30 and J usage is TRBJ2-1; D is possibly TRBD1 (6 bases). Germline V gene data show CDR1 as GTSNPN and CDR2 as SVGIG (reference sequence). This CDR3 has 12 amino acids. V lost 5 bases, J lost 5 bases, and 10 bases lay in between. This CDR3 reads CAWERGNNEQFF. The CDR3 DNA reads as TGTGCCTGGGAGAGGGGGAACAATGAGCAGTTCTTC.

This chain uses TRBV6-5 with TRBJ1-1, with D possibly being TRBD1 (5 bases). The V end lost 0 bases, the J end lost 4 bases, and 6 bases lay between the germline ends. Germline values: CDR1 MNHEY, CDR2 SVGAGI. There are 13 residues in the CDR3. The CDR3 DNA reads TGTGCCAGCAGTTACTCGAGGGGCACTGAAGCTTTCTTT. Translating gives CASSYSRGTEAFF.

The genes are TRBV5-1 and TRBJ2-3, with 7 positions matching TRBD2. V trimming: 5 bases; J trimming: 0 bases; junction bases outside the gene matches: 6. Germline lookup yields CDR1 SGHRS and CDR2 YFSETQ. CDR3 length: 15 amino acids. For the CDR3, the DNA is TGCGCCAGCAGAAGGGGAGGGCTGAGCACAGATACGCAGTATTTT. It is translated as CASRRGGLSTDTQYF.

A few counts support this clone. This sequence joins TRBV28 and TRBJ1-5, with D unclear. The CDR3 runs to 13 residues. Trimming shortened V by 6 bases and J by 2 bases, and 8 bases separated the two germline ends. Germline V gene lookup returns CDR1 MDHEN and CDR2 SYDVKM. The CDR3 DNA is TGTGCCAGCAGCCCGTGGGGCAATCAGCCCCAGCATTTT. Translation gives CASSPWGNQPQHF.

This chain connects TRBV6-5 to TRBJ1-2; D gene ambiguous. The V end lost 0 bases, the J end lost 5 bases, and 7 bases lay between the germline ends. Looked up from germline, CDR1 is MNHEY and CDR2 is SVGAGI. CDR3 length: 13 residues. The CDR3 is CASSYSLRYGYTF. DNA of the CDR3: TGTGCCAGCAGTTACTCGCTAAGATATGGCTACACCTTC.

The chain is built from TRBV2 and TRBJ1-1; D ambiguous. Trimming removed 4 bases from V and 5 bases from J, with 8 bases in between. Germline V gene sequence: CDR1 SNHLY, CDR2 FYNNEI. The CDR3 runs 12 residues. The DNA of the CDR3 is TGTGCCAGCAGTGTTAAGGGTACTGAAGCTTTCTTT. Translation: CASSVKGTEAFF.

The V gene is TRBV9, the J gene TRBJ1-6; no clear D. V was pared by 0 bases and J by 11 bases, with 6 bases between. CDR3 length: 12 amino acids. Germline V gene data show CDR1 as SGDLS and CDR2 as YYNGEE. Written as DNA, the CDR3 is TGTGCCAGCAGCGTAGGTCTCCCACCCCTCCACTTT. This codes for CASSVGLPPLHF.

CDR3 amino acids: CASTYRMNTEAFF. The CDR3 region has the DNA TGTGCCAGCACCTACCGAATGAACACTGAAGCTTTCTTT. This chain uses TRBV6-6 with TRBJ1-1; D is unclear. The germline V gene encodes CDR1 MNHNY and CDR2 SVGAGI (reference sequence). Trimming took off 7 bases at V and 0 bases at J, with 9 bases between the two ends. This CDR3 has 13 residues.

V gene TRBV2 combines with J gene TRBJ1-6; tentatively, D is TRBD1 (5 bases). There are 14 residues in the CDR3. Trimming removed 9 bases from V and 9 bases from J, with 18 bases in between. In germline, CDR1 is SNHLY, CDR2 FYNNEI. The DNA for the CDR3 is TGTGCCAGAAGAACCGTGGACATCTCTTCACCCCTCCACTTT. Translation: CARRTVDISSPLHF.

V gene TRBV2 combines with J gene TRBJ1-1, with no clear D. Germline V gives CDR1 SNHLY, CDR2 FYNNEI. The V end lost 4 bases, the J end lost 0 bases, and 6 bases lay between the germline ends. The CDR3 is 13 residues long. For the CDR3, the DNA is TGTGCCAGCAGTGTAGGATTGAACACTGAAGCTTTCTTT. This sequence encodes CASSVGLNTEAFF.

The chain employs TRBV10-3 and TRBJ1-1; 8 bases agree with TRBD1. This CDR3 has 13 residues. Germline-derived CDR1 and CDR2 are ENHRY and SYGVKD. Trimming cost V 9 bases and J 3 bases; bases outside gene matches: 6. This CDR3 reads CAIMGQAHTEAFF. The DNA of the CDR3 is TGTGCCATTATGGGACAGGCCCACACTGAAGCTTTCTTT.

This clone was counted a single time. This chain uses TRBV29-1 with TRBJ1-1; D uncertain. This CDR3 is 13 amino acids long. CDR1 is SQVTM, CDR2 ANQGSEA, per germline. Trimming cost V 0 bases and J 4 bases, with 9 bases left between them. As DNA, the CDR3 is TGCAGCGTTGAAGAGGTTCCGGGCACTGAAGCTTTCTTT. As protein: CSVEEVPGTEAFF.

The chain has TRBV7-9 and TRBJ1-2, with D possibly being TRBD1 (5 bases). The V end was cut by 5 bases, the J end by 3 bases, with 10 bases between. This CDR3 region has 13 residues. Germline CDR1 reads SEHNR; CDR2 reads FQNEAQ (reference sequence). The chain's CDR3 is CASSLDRYYGYTF. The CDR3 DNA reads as TGTGCCAGCAGCCTTGACAGATACTATGGCTACACCTTC.

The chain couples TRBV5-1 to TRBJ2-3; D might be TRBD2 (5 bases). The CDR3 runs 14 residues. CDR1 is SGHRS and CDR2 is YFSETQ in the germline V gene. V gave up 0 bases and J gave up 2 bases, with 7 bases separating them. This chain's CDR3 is CASSLELVTDTQYF. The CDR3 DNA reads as TGCGCCAGCAGCTTGGAACTAGTCACAGATACGCAGTATTTT.

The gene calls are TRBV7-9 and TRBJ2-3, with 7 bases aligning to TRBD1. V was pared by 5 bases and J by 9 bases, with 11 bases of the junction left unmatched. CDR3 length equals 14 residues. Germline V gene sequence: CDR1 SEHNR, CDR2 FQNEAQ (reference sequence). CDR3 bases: TGTGCCAGCAGCCCAGGACAGGCTCGATTAACGCAGTATTTT. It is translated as CASSPGQARLTQYF.

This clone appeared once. As DNA, the CDR3 is TGTGCCTGGAGTGATTACTTGATTTATGGCTACACCTTC. This encodes CAWSDYLIYGYTF. The chain links TRBV30 to TRBJ1-2, with D hard to call. V was clipped by 1 base and J by 5 bases, with 11 bases between them. CDR1 and CDR2 (germline): GTSNPN, SVGIG (reference sequence). This CDR3 has 13 amino acids.